These 18 T cell receptor beta chains were sequenced from one sample in a study of T cells in Graves' hyperthyroidism and ophthalmopathy. The CDR3 regions of TCR beta were amplified from RNA transcripts. With the HTBI primer set, the TCR CDR3 went through a first round of RT-PCR. MiXCR, applied by TCRdb to the multiplex PCR reads, yields one record per CDR3 protein. The repertoire holds over 250,000 distinct CDR3 sequences, with 25% to 30% as singletons. Sequencing was done on a sample of blood. The receptors originated from a man between 40 and 49 years old with Graves' hyperthyroidism that later progressed to Graves' ophthalmopathy.

This chain links TRBV6-2 or TRBV6-3 with TRBJ2-7; 7 bases are a match to TRBD2. This CDR3 region has 15 residues. CDR1 is MNHEY and CDR2 is SVGEGT in the germline V gene. The V gene end was trimmed by 5 bases and the J gene end by 4 bases; junction bases not matched to a gene: 11. The chain's CDR3 is CASSHPGWGLYEQYF. The CDR3 DNA sequence: TGTGCCAGCAGTCATCCTGGGTGGGGACTATACGAGCAGTACTTC.

The table lists this clonotype with a few counts. The rearrangement uses TRBV12-3 or TRBV12-4 and TRBJ1-6, with no clear D. There are 15 residues in the CDR3. The ends were cut back, 5 bases at V and 5 bases at J, with 13 bases in the middle. The CDR3 reads CASSRPERNNSPLHF. The CDR3 coding sequence is TGTGCCAGCAGTCGCCCGGAGAGAAATAATTCACCCCTCCACTTT.

This clonotype occurred many times. The chain uses TRBV2 and TRBJ2-4; D tentatively fits TRBD1 or TRBD2 (5 bases each). The germline CDR1 and CDR2 sequences are SNHLY and FYNNEI. The V end was cut by 5 bases, the J end by 0 bases, with 17 bases between. The CDR3 length is 17 residues. The CDR3 nucleotides read TGTGCCAGCAGTTACCGGGACGGTAGTCTAGCCAAAAACATTCAGTACTTC. It encodes CASSYRDGSLAKNIQYF. The full variable domain, its missing parts supplied by reference TRBV2 and TRBJ2-4, is EPEVTQTPSHQVTQMGQEVILRCVPISNHLYFYWYRQILGQKVEFLVSFYNNEISEKSEIFDDQFSVERPDGSNFTLKIRSTKLEDSAMYFCASSYRDGSLAKNIQYFGAGTRLSVL.

The genes are TRBV24-1 and TRBJ2-7; either TRBD1 or TRBD2 may supply D (5 bases each). Germline values: CDR1 KGHDR, CDR2 SFDVKD. The ends were cut back, 1 base at V and 4 bases at J, with 7 bases in the middle. CDR3 length: 13 residues. This CDR3 reads CATSDFEGYEQYF. DNA for the CDR3: TGTGCCACCAGTGATTTTGAGGGGTACGAGCAGTACTTC.

This clonotype has only a few counts. The chain joins TRBV4-3 to TRBJ2-5; D may correspond to TRBD1 or TRBD2 (5 bases each). V lost 1 base and J lost 4, with 16 bases in between. This CDR3 is built from 16 residues. Germline V gene data show CDR1 as LGHNA and CDR2 as YSLEER. Written as DNA, the CDR3 is TGCGCCAGCAGCCAAGTTCCCCCGGGGCAGGGAGAGACCCAGTACTTC. This translates into CASSQVPPGQGETQYF.

This clonotype was detected many times. The rearrangement links TRBV5-1 to TRBJ2-7; D may match TRBD1 or TRBD2 (5 bases each). V was cut by 2 bases and J by 5 bases, with 14 bases left in between. CDR3 length equals 14 residues. Germline V lookup: CDR1 SGHRS, CDR2 YFSETQ. CDR3 residues: CASSFWDGNNEQYF. In nucleotides, the CDR3 is TGCGCCAGCAGCTTTTGGGACGGCAACAACGAGCAGTACTTC.

J is TRBJ2-7 and V is TRBV28; either TRBD1 or TRBD2 may supply D (5 bases each). The CDR3 is made up of 16 amino acids. V was clipped by 2 bases and J by 1 base, with 15 bases between them. Germline V CDR1 and CDR2: MDHEN, SYDVKM. The DNA for the CDR3 is TGTGCCAGCAGTTTACCCCGGGACGGTTATTCCTACGAGCAGTACTTC. Translation: CASSLPRDGYSYEQYF.

The rearrangement links TRBV6-2 or TRBV6-3 to TRBJ2-7, with D perhaps TRBD1 (8 bases). The CDR3 runs 14 residues. V lost 8 bases and J lost 6, with 20 bases in between. Germline V lookup: CDR1 MNHEY, CDR2 SVGEGT. DNA of the CDR3: TGTGCCAGCGCTGGACAGGGAGGGGTCGCCGAGCAGTACTTC. Translation: CASAGQGGVAEQYF.

There are many counts of this clonotype. The chain combines TRBV20-1 with TRBJ2-7; 12 nucleotides agree with TRBD1. Looked up from germline, CDR1 is DFQATT and CDR2 is SNEGSKA (reference sequence). This CDR3 spans 14 amino acids. Trimming removed 4 bases from V and 4 bases from J; junction bases left unmatched: 5. CDR3 bases: TGCAGTGCTATTGGGACAGGGGGCTCTTACGAGCAGTACTTC. It codes for CSAIGTGGSYEQYF.

The V and J genes are TRBV28 and TRBJ2-7; 14 bases match TRBD2. The CDR3 has 16 residues. The V segment lost 6 bases and the J segment 6 bases; nucleotides outside the gene matches: 10. Germline V gene data show CDR1 as MDHEN and CDR2 as SYDVKM. The CDR3 sequence: CASSGLAGGSSLEQYF. DNA of the CDR3: TGTGCCAGCAGCGGACTAGCGGGAGGTTCATCGCTCGAGCAGTACTTC.

This clonotype has at least ten counts. The V gene is TRBV10-2, the J gene TRBJ1-1; D possibly corresponds to TRBD1 (5 bases). In germline, CDR1 is WSHSY, CDR2 SAAADI. The V gene lost 1 base and the J gene lost 2 bases, with 8 bases spanning the gap. CDR3 length: 14 amino acids. CDR3 amino acids: CASSEYWGNTEAFF. The CDR3 coding sequence is TGCGCCAGCAGTGAGTACTGGGGCAACACTGAAGCTTTCTTT.

The chain has TRBV20-1 and TRBJ1-1; the D gene is possibly TRBD1 (5 bases). Germline lookup yields CDR1 DFQATT and CDR2 SNEGSKA (reference sequence). The CDR3 sequence is 13 residues long. Trimming pared 3 bases from V and 5 bases from J, leaving 13 bases between. The CDR3 coding sequence is TGCAGTGCTAGGGGCGGGGGAAAAACTGAAGCTTTCTTT. Translating it yields CSARGGGKTEAFF.

Regarding this clonotype: Since no conserved phenylalanine or tryptophan closes the CDR3, a read error is the likely cause. This rearrangement joins TRBV15 to TRBJ2-7, with D unclear. V was shortened by 0 bases and J by 3 bases, with 3 bases between the two germline ends. Germline V lookup: CDR1 LNHNV, CDR2 YYDKDF (reference sequence). CDR3 length: 12 amino acids. CDR3 in DNA: TGTGCCACCAGCAGAGATCACTACGAGCAGTACTAC. Its translation is CATSRDHYEQYY.

The sample holds many counts of this clonotype. This chain links TRBV4-2 with TRBJ2-5; D gene uncertain. With 3 bases removed from V and 5 bases from J, the gap between germline ends came to 7 bases. This CDR3 region has 12 residues. Germline V CDR1 and CDR2: LGHNA, YNFKEQ. This CDR3 reads CASSHQKETQYF. DNA of the CDR3: TGTGCCAGCAGCCACCAAAAGGAGACCCAGTACTTC.

In its sample, this clonotype was seen a few times. The gene calls are TRBV7-8 and TRBJ1-1, with D tentatively TRBD1 (6 bases). From germline, CDR1 is SGHVS and CDR2 FQNEAQ. The CDR3 is 12 amino acids. Deletions cut 1 base from V and 11 bases from J, with 11 bases between. The CDR3, as DNA: TGTGCCAGCAGCTTAGGATCAGGGGTTGCTTTCTTT. It codes for CASSLGSGVAFF.

This clonotype was counted at least ten times. The chain links TRBV6-5 to TRBJ1-1; TRBD1 might be the D (5 bases). Germline V gene data show CDR1 as MNHEY and CDR2 as SVGAGI. The CDR3 totals 16 residues. Trimming stripped 4 bases from V and 4 bases from J, with 19 bases between. This CDR3 reads CASSFGHTGPGTEAFF. The CDR3 nucleotides are TGTGCCAGCAGTTTTGGACATACTGGGCCGGGCACTGAAGCTTTCTTT.

This rearrangement joins TRBV28 to TRBJ2-7, with D hard to call. Germline CDR1 and CDR2: MDHEN and SYDVKM. This CDR3 has 13 residues. Trimming took 3 bases from V and 3 from J, leaving 9 bases between them. CDR3 DNA: TGTGCCAGCAGTTTCCTGTCCCACTACGAGCAGTACTTC. Its translation: CASSFLSHYEQYF.

This clonotype was counted ten times or more. The J gene is TRBJ1-1, the V gene TRBV19, with D maybe TRBD1 (5 bases). V shed 3 bases and J shed 4 bases, with 12 bases lying between them. The CDR3 is 14 amino acids. Germline loops: CDR1 LNHDA, CDR2 SQIVND (reference sequence). The chain's CDR3 is CASSIRQYSTEAFF. CDR3 DNA sequence: TGTGCCAGTAGTATCCGACAGTATTCCACTGAAGCTTTCTTT.